This T cell receptor beta chain was found in a study of shared clonotypes between healthy human individuals. Trimming left V 2 bases short and J 5 bases short, with 19 bases between. The germline CDR1 and CDR2 sequences are SGHTA and FQGNSA. This CDR3 contains 17 residues. A word on this clone: Its specificity is unknown.

Findings of the study overall: Rarefaction curves obtained for sorted subsets showed sequencing incomplete despite large depth. Limitation of the genetic and exposure-history diversity represented came from the few donors. Estimated richness values were generally larger in naive subsets than in memory subsets.

This table comes from immunoSEQ multiplex PCR, and its TCRdb copy is limited to in-frame clones, with some not included. The sample yields roughly 1 million clones, around 74% seen once. This chain joins TRBV7-2 and TRBJ1-5; possible D gene TRBD1, 6 bases. The TCR comes from a man between 18 and 29 years old in good health. Sequencing used memory CD4+ T cells sorted from blood. The subset was: CD45RA-negative fraction. This chain's CDR3 is CASSLKRVRGAHQPQHF. CDR3 nucleotides: TGTGCCAGCAGCTTAAAGAGGGTCCGGGGGGCTCATCAGCCCCAGCATTTT.